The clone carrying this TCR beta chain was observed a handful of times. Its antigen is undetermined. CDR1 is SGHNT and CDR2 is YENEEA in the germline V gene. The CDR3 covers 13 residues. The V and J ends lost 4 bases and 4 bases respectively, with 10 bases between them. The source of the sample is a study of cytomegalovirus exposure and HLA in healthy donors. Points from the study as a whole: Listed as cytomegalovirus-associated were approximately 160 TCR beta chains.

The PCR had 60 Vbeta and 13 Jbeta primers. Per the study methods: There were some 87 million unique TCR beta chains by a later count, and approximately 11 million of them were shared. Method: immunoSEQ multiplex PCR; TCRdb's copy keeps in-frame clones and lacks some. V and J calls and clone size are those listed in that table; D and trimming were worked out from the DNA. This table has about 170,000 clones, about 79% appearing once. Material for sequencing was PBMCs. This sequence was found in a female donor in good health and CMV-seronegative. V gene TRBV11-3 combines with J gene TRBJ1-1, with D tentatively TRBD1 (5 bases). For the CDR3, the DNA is TGTGCCAGCAGCTGGGGCGTAGGCACTGAAGCTTTCTTT. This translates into CASSWGVGTEAFF.